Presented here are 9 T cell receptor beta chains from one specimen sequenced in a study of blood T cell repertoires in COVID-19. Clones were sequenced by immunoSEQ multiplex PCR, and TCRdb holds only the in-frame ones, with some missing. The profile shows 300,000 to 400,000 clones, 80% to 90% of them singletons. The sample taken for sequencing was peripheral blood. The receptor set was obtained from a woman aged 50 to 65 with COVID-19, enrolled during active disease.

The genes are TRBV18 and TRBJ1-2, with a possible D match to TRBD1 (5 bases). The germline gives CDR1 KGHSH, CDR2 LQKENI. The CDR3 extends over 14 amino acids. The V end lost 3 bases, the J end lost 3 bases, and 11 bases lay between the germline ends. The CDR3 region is CASSPARDHYGYTF. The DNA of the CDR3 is TGTGCCAGCTCACCGGCCAGGGATCACTATGGCTACACCTTC.

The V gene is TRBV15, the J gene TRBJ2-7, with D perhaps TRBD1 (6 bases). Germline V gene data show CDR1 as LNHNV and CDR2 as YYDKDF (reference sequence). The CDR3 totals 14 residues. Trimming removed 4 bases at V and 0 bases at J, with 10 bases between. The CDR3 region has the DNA TGTGCCACCAGCACCCGGGACAACTCCTACGAGCAGTACTTC. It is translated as CATSTRDNSYEQYF.

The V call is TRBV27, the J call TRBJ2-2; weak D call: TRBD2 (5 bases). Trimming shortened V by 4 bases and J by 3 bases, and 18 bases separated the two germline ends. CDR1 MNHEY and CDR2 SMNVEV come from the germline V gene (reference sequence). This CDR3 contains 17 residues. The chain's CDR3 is CASSSVAERVDTGELFF. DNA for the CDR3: TGTGCCAGCAGTTCAGTTGCGGAGAGGGTGGACACCGGGGAGCTGTTTTTT.

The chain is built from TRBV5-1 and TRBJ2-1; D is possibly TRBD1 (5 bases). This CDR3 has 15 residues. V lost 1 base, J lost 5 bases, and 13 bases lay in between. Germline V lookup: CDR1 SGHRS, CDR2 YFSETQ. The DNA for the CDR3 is TGCGCCAGCAGCTTGTCGCTAGGGGCGAACAATGAGCAGTTCTTC. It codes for CASSLSLGANNEQFF.

The DNA for the CDR3 is TGTGCCAGCAGTGAAGTGGGACAGTCATTGGGTACGCAGTATTTT. This translates into CASSEVGQSLGTQYF. The rearrangement joins TRBV6-1 to TRBJ2-3; TRBD1 matches at 7 bases. The length of the CDR3 is 15 residues. The junction had 9 bases not matched to a gene; V was cut back by 1 base and J by 8 bases. CDR1 and CDR2 from the germline V gene are MNHNS and SASEGT.

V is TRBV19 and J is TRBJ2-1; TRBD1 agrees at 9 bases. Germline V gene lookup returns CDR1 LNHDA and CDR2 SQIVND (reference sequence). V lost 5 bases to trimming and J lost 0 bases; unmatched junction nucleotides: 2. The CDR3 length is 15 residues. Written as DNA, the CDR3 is TGTGCCAGTAGTCTACAGGGGGCCTCCTACAATGAGCAGTTCTTC. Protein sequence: CASSLQGASYNEQFF.

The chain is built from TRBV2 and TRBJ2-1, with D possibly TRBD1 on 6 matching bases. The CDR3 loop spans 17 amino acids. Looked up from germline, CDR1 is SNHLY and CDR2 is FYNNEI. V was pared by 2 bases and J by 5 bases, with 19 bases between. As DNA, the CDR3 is TGTGCCAGCAGTGAAAGGGGGTGGACAACACGTGACAATGAGCAGTTCTTC. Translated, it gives CASSERGWTTRDNEQFF.

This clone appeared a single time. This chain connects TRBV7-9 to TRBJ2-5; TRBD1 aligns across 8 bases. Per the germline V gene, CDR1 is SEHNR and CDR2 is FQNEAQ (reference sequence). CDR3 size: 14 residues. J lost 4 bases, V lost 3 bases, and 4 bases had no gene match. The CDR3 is CASSFGQGAETQYF. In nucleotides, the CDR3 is TGTGCCAGCAGCTTTGGGCAGGGGGCAGAGACCCAGTACTTC.

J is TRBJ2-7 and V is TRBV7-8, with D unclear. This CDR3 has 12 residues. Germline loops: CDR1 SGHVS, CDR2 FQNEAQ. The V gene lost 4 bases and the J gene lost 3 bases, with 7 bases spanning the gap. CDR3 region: CASSSNFYEQYF. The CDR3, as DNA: TGTGCCAGCAGCTCTAATTTCTACGAGCAGTACTTC.